The rows below give T cell receptor beta chains drawn from one sample of a study of identical twins. TCRdb fed the 5' RACE reads into MiXCR, producing one record per CDR3 protein. The sample consists of around 570,000 distinct CDR3 sequences, around a tenth of them appearing once. This same sample was also part of a study on yellow fever vaccine responses in identical twins.

Sequenced material: PBMCs. The receptors shown here come from a woman younger than 30 in good health. The CDR3 runs from the conserved cysteine through the conserved F or W. Fields, in order: V gene, J gene, CDR3 protein.

v_call: TRBV20-1; j_call: TRBJ2-3; cdr3_aa: CSADNRDYSTDTQYF
v_call: TRBV7-2; j_call: TRBJ1-2; cdr3_aa: CASSLAGRGYTF
v_call: TRBV6-4; j_call: TRBJ2-1; cdr3_aa: CASSDSTGFNEQFF
v_call: TRBV6-1; j_call: TRBJ1-2; cdr3_aa: CASSQGGGKNYGYTF
v_call: TRBV5-1; j_call: TRBJ2-2; cdr3_aa: CASSRPLAGDTGELFF
v_call: TRBV12-3/TRBV12-4; j_call: TRBJ2-5; cdr3_aa: CASRRGLQETQYF
v_call: TRBV5-5; j_call: TRBJ2-3; cdr3_aa: CASSLVLDRGLDTQYF
v_call: TRBV12-3/TRBV12-4; j_call: TRBJ2-5; cdr3_aa: CASSLSLAGVFQYF
v_call: TRBV7-2; j_call: TRBJ2-3; cdr3_aa: CASSPGTSGNSDTQYF
v_call: TRBV9; j_call: TRBJ2-2; cdr3_aa: CASSVGPSGELFF
v_call: TRBV10-1; j_call: TRBJ2-7; cdr3_aa: CASSWDRGSYEQYF
v_call: TRBV5-1; j_call: TRBJ2-7; cdr3_aa: CASSPQDRGTSYEQYF
v_call: TRBV4-3; j_call: TRBJ2-5; cdr3_aa: CASSQDGREGETQYF
v_call: TRBV13; j_call: TRBJ2-3; cdr3_aa: CASSLVFWDGASSTDTQYF
v_call: TRBV29-1; j_call: TRBJ2-3; cdr3_aa: CSVEGRADTQYF
v_call: TRBV9; j_call: TRBJ2-7; cdr3_aa: CASSGRDTTYEQYF
v_call: TRBV4-1; j_call: TRBJ2-3; cdr3_aa: CASRGDGYSSTDTQYF
v_call: TRBV4-2; j_call: TRBJ2-7; cdr3_aa: CASSQAFRLAGLYEQYF
v_call: TRBV28; j_call: TRBJ2-7; cdr3_aa: CASSSQGQVISDYEQYF
v_call: TRBV5-1; j_call: TRBJ1-2; cdr3_aa: CASSYRLIRPLWLRWKF
v_call: TRBV19; j_call: TRBJ2-1; cdr3_aa: CASSMVASGGYNEQFF
v_call: TRBV24-1; j_call: TRBJ2-1; cdr3_aa: CATTRTGYNEQFF
v_call: TRBV20-1; j_call: TRBJ2-6; cdr3_aa: CSAMRGSGANVLTF
v_call: TRBV28; j_call: TRBJ2-5; cdr3_aa: CASSPPRTGSETQYF
v_call: TRBV20-1; j_call: TRBJ1-6; cdr3_aa: CSARGRQAILNSPLHF
v_call: TRBV11-1; j_call: TRBJ2-6; cdr3_aa: CASSIPRQGASGANVLTF
v_call: TRBV7-6; j_call: TRBJ2-3; cdr3_aa: CASSPNRQGQGTDTQYF
v_call: TRBV6-2/TRBV6-3; j_call: TRBJ2-5; cdr3_aa: CASSTSGGASETQYF
v_call: TRBV5-6; j_call: TRBJ2-2; cdr3_aa: CASSFSGKNTGELFF
v_call: TRBV11-1; j_call: TRBJ2-5; cdr3_aa: CASSPGLAGPSQETQYF
v_call: TRBV4-3; j_call: TRBJ2-5; cdr3_aa: CASSQQTGGEETQYF
v_call: TRBV4-2; j_call: TRBJ2-7; cdr3_aa: CASSQVGGNRGFPYEQYF
v_call: TRBV6-5; j_call: TRBJ1-3; cdr3_aa: CASSYAGPGNTIYF
v_call: TRBV29-1; j_call: TRBJ2-7; cdr3_aa: CSVGNPPPYEQYF
v_call: TRBV6-5; j_call: TRBJ1-2; cdr3_aa: CASSSHDYGYTF
v_call: TRBV25-1; j_call: TRBJ1-4; cdr3_aa: CASSELSEKLFF
v_call: TRBV20-1; j_call: TRBJ2-1; cdr3_aa: CSAGTSGNYNEQFF
v_call: TRBV7-2; j_call: TRBJ2-5; cdr3_aa: CASSPSLGGAGETQYF
v_call: TRBV29-1; j_call: TRBJ2-1; cdr3_aa: CSGQGLSYNEQFF
v_call: TRBV12-3/TRBV12-4; j_call: TRBJ2-1; cdr3_aa: CASSGRNEQFF
v_call: TRBV4-3; j_call: TRBJ2-6; cdr3_aa: CASSHLSIGTSSGANVLTF
v_call: TRBV25-1; j_call: TRBJ2-6; cdr3_aa: CASSDSFRGGTGANVLTF
v_call: TRBV5-1; j_call: TRBJ2-1; cdr3_aa: CASSTDPSYNEQFF
v_call: TRBV20-1; j_call: TRBJ2-7; cdr3_aa: CSARSFDTPTYEQYF
v_call: TRBV25-1; j_call: TRBJ2-1; cdr3_aa: CASRDPGQGANEQFF
v_call: TRBV20-1; j_call: TRBJ1-1; cdr3_aa: CSALRGETEAFF
v_call: TRBV20-1; j_call: TRBJ1-5; cdr3_aa: CSAGTVSNQPQHF
v_call: TRBV12-3/TRBV12-4; j_call: TRBJ2-2; cdr3_aa: CACSPISGGQSRTGELFF
v_call: TRBV3-1; j_call: TRBJ2-3; cdr3_aa: CASMWADTQYF
v_call: TRBV15; j_call: TRBJ2-7; cdr3_aa: CATSRDYSGTGMSEQYF
v_call: TRBV20-1; j_call: TRBJ2-1; cdr3_aa: CSARDLDRGYGDEQFF
v_call: TRBV20-1; j_call: TRBJ2-1; cdr3_aa: CSASSPSGNNEQFF
v_call: TRBV7-2; j_call: TRBJ2-4; cdr3_aa: CASSLGGGGAKNIQYF
v_call: TRBV5-1; j_call: TRBJ2-7; cdr3_aa: CASSSQLAGGSYEQYF
v_call: TRBV20-1; j_call: TRBJ2-2; cdr3_aa: CSAREFLTGELFF